The 13 T cell receptor beta chains listed next were all sequenced from one sample in a study of CD8+ T cells in alopecia areata. cDNA reverse transcribed from extracted RNA served as the sequencing template. Sequencing was performed with immunoSEQ multiplex PCR; in TCRdb, only in-frame clones are kept and a portion is missing. The data show about 180,000 clones, with 40% to 65% seen just once and approximately 11% held by the top ten. The treatment here: oral pan-JAK inhibitor, 5-10 mg twice daily. The sample consisted of CD8+ T cells sorted from blood, taken at week 24, from a patient treated with tofacitinib. These receptors came from a human donor with alopecia areata.

This clone was counted between two and nine times. This chain uses TRBV27 with TRBJ2-3; D might be TRBD2 (5 bases). The V gene's germline CDR1 is MNHEY and CDR2 SMNVEV (reference sequence). This CDR3 is built from 13 residues. The V and J ends lost 2 bases and 6 bases respectively, with 9 bases between them. The CDR3 bases are TGTGCCAGCAGTTTACGGGGAACGGATACGCAGTATTTT. Translating gives CASSLRGTDTQYF.

This clone was picked up a small number of times. The chain uses TRBV15 and TRBJ2-3, with D tentatively TRBD2 (7 bases). Trimming took 9 bases from V and 3 from J, leaving 22 bases between them. Germline CDR1 LNHNV, CDR2 YYDKDF (reference sequence). This CDR3 contains 16 residues. The CDR3 nucleotides are TGTGCCACAGCCGACCGGGCGGGGGCGCCTACAGATACGCAGTATTTT. This codes for CATADRAGAPTDTQYF.

The chain couples TRBV10-2 to TRBJ1-6; 8 bases fit TRBD1. Per the germline V gene, CDR1 is WSHSY and CDR2 is SAAADI. The trim removed 7 bases at V and 10 bases at J, leaving 6 bases unmatched. The CDR3 is 13 amino acids. The CDR3 spells CASIETGASPLHF. The CDR3 nucleotides are TGCGCCAGCATCGAGACAGGGGCCTCACCCCTCCACTTT.

This clone appeared a few times. The chain uses TRBV29-1 and TRBJ2-1; TRBD1 agrees at 9 bases. The length of the CDR3 is 15 residues. With V trimmed by 6 bases and J by 7 bases, 13 bases remained unmatched. The germline CDR1 and CDR2 sequences are SQVTM and ANQGSEA. The CDR3 DNA reads as TGCAGCGTGCGGACAGGGGAGCCGCCGGGTAATGAGCAGTTCTTC. Amino acid sequence: CSVRTGEPPGNEQFF.

This clone was picked up a small number of times. This rearrangement joins TRBV13 to TRBJ1-2, with 7 nucleotides matching TRBD1. Looked up from germline, CDR1 is PRHDT and CDR2 is FYEKMQ (reference sequence). J lost 0 bases, V lost 4 bases, and 11 bases had no gene match. The CDR3 has 17 amino acids. DNA for the CDR3: TGTGCCAGCAGCTCGCGGGACAGAGCAAACTCTAACTATGGCTACACCTTC. Encoded protein: CASSSRDRANSNYGYTF.

J is TRBJ2-1 and V is TRBV11-2, with 8 bases lining up with TRBD2. V was clipped by 8 bases and J by 1 base; unmatched bases: 4. Germline V CDR1 and CDR2: SGHAT, FQNNGV. This CDR3 is built from 14 residues. The CDR3 sequence: CASETGGSYNEQFF. CDR3 coding DNA: TGTGCCAGCGAAACGGGGGGGTCCTACAATGAGCAGTTCTTC.

A word on this clone: The same CDR3 can be traced to other DNA sequences in this sample. The rearrangement joins TRBV30 to TRBJ1-1, with unresolved D. The CDR3 is made up of 12 amino acids. Trimming left V 1 base short and J 0 bases short, with 3 bases between. Germline CDR1 and CDR2: GTSNPN and SVGIG (reference sequence). The CDR3 DNA reads TGTGCCTGGAGTGACCTGAACACTGAAGCTTTCTTT. Protein: CAWSDLNTEAFF.

Comments on this clone: Distinct nucleotide sequences in the sample also encode this CDR3. V gene TRBV30 combines with J gene TRBJ2-3; D is undetermined. CDR3 length: 12 residues. V lost 1 base to trimming and J lost 9 bases, with 11 bases between them. CDR1 GTSNPN and CDR2 SVGIG come from the germline V gene (reference sequence). In nucleotides, the CDR3 is TGTGCCTGGAGTGGAGCAGAATCCACGCAGTATTTT. Residues: CAWSGAESTQYF.

A few counts support this clone. The chain links TRBV7-8 to TRBJ2-1; D is unclear. The germline V gene has CDR1 SGHVS and CDR2 FQNEAQ. V was cut by 5 bases and J by 8 bases, with 10 bases left in between. The CDR3 sequence is 12 residues long. CDR3 region: CASSLWMDEQFF. For the CDR3, the DNA is TGTGCCAGCAGCCTATGGATGGATGAGCAGTTCTTC.

The V call is TRBV7-6, the J call TRBJ2-5; D may correspond to TRBD1 or TRBD2 (5 bases each). The length of the CDR3 is 14 residues. From germline, CDR1 is SGHVS and CDR2 FNYEAQ. Trimming stripped 1 base from V and 5 bases from J, with 11 bases between. CDR3 nucleotide sequence: TGTGCCAGCAGCTTAGTGCAGGGAGCGGAGACCCAGTACTTC. Translation gives CASSLVQGAETQYF.

CDR3 in amino acids: CAWTETGSTDTQYF. CDR3 nucleotide sequence: TGTGCCTGGACCGAAACAGGTAGCACAGATACGCAGTATTTT. The chain employs TRBV30 and TRBJ2-3, with D perhaps matching TRBD1 (5 bases). In germline, CDR1 is GTSNPN, CDR2 SVGIG (reference sequence). Trimming removed 4 bases from V and 0 bases from J, with 11 bases in between. This CDR3 comprises 14 residues. Combining the CDR3 with reference TRBV30 and TRBJ2-3 gives the whole variable domain SQTIHQWPATLVQPVGSPLSLECTVEGTSNPNLYWYRQAAGRGLQLLFYSVGIGQISSEVPQNLSASRPQDRQFILSSKKLLLSDSGFYLCAWTETGSTDTQYFGPGTRLTVL.

V is TRBV27 and J is TRBJ2-2; no definite D call. This CDR3 is built from 11 residues. V was shortened by 1 base and J by 7 bases, with 1 base between the two germline ends. The germline gives CDR1 MNHEY, CDR2 SMNVEV (reference sequence). CDR3 loop: CASSLYGELFF. In DNA form, the CDR3 reads TGTGCCAGCAGTTTATACGGGGAGCTGTTTTTT.

In its sample, this clone is medium-sized. This chain connects TRBV11-2 to TRBJ2-7; a weak D match, TRBD2 (5 bases). Per germline, CDR1 SGHAT and CDR2 FQNNGV. The CDR3 is 14 amino acids. Trimming stripped 1 base from V and 5 bases from J, with 12 bases between. The CDR3 nucleotides read TGTGCCAGCAGCTTAGGAGGGTCGTGGGACGAGCAGTACTTC. Its translation: CASSLGGSWDEQYF.